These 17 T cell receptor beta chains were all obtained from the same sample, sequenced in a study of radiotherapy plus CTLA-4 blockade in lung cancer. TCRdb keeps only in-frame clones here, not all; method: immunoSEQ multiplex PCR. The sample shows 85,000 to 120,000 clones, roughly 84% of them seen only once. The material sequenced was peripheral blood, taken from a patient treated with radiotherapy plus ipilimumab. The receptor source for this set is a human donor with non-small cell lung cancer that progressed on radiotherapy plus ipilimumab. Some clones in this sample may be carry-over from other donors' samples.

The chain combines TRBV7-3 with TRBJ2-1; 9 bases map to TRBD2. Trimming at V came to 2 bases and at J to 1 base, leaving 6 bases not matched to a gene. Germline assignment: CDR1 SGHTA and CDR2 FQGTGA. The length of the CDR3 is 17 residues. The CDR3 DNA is TGTGCCAGCAGCTTACAAGGCCTAGCGGGGTCCTACAATGAGCAGTTCTTC. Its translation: CASSLQGLAGSYNEQFF. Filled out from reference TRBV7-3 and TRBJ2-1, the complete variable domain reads GAGVSQTPSNKVTEKGKYVELRCDPISGHTALYWYRQSLGQGPEFLIYFQGTGAADDSGLPNDRFFAVRPEGSVSTLKIQRTERGDSAVYLCASSLQGLAGSYNEQFFGPGTRLTVL.

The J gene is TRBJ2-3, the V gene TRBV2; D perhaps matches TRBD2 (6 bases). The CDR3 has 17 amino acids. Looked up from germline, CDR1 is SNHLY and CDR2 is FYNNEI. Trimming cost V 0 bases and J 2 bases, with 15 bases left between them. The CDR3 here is CASSEAQGGLSTDTQYF. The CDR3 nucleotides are TGTGCCAGCAGTGAAGCGCAAGGAGGACTATCCACAGATACGCAGTATTTT.

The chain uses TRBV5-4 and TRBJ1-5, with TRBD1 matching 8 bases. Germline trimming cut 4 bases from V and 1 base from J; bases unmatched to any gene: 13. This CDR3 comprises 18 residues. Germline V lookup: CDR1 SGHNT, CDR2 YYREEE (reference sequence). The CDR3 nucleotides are TGTGCCAGCAGCCGTGGCCCCCCAGGGGGCTTGAGCAATCAGCCCCAGCATTTT. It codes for CASSRGPPGGLSNQPQHF.

CDR3 in amino acids: CASSVGPSGTEQFF. The CDR3 nucleotides read TGTGCCAGCAGCGTAGGACCCTCCGGGACAGAGCAGTTCTTC. This chain connects TRBV9 to TRBJ2-1; D may be TRBD1 (6 bases). Germline CDR1 and CDR2: SGDLS and YYNGEE. Trimming shortened V by 0 bases and J by 10 bases, and 14 bases separated the two germline ends. CDR3 length equals 14 residues.

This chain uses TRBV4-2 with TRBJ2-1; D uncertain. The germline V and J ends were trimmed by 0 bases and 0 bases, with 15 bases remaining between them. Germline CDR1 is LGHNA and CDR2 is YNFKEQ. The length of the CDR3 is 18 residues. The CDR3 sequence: CASSQDRAERSSYNEQFF. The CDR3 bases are TGTGCCAGCAGCCAAGATCGGGCGGAGCGCAGCTCCTACAATGAGCAGTTCTTC.

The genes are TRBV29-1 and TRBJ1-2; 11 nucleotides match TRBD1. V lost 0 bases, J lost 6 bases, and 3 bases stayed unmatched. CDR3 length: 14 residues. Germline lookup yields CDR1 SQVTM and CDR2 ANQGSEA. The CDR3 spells CSVEDKGQGDGYTF. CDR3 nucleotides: TGCAGCGTTGAAGATAAGGGACAGGGGGATGGCTACACCTTC.

The CDR3 here is CASSELAGGTYNEQFF. The CDR3 DNA is TGTGCCAGCAGCGAACTAGCGGGGGGTACCTACAATGAGCAGTTCTTC. The chain recombines TRBV6-1 with TRBJ2-1; 12 bases agree with TRBD2. The germline V gene encodes CDR1 MNHNS and CDR2 SASEGT. The CDR3 is 16 amino acids. With V trimmed by 6 bases and J by 2 bases, 5 bases remained unmatched.

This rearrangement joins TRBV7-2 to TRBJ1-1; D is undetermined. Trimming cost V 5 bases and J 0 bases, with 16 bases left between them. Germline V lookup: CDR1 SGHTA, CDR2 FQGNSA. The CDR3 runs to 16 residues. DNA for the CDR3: TGTGCCAGCAGCAAAGGGAGGGTTAGTATGAACACTGAAGCTTTCTTT. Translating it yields CASSKGRVSMNTEAFF.

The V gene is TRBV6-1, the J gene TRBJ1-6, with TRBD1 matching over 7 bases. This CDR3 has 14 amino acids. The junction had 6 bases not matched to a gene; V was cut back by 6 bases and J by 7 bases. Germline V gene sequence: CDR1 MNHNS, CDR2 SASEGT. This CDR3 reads CASSSRQGNSPLHF. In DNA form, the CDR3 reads TGTGCCAGCAGCAGCAGACAGGGAAATTCACCCCTCCACTTT.

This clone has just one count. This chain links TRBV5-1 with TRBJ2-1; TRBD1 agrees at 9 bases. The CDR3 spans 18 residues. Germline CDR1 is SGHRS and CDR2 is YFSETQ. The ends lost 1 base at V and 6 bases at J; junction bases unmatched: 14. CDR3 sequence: CASSLMVSVGQGGNEQFF. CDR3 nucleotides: TGCGCCAGCAGCTTGATGGTTAGTGTGGGACAGGGCGGCAATGAGCAGTTCTTC.

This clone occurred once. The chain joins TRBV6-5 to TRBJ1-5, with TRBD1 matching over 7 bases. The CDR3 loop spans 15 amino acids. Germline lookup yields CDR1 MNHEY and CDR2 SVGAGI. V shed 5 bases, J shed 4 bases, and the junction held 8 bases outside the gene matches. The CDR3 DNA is TGTGCCAGCAGTGCTGGACAGGTAGAGAATCAGCCCCAGCATTTT. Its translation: CASSAGQVENQPQHF.

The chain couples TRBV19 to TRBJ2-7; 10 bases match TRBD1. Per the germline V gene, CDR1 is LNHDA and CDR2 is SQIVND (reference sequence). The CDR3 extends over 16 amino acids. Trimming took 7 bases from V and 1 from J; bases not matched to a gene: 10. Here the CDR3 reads CASNQGPGQGSYEQYF. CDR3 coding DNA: TGTGCCAGTAATCAGGGACCGGGACAGGGGTCCTACGAGCAGTACTTC.

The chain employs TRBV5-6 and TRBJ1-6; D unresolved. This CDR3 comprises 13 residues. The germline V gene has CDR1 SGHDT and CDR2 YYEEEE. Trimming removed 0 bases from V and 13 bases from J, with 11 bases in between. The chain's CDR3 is CASSLALSAPLHF. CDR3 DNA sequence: TGTGCCAGCAGCTTGGCCCTTTCCGCGCCCCTCCACTTT.

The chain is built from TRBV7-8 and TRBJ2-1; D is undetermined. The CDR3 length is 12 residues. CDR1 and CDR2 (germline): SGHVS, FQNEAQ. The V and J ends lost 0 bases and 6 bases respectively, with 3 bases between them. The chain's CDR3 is CASSLAPNEQFF. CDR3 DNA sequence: TGTGCCAGCAGCTTAGCCCCCAATGAGCAGTTCTTC.

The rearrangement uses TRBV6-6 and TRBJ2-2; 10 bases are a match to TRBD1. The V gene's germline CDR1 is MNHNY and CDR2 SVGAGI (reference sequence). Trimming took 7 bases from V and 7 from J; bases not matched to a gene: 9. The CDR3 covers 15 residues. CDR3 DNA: TGTGCCAGCACCACGGGGACAGGGGCGGTCGGGGAGCTGTTTTTT. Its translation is CASTTGTGAVGELFF.

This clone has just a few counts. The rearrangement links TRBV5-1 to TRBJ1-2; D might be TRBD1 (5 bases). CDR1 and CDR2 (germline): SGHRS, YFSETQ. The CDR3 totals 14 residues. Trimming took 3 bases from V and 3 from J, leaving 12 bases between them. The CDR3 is CASSWDGSYYGYTF. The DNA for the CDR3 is TGCGCCAGCAGCTGGGACGGTTCCTACTATGGCTACACCTTC.

CDR3 DNA sequence: TGCGCCAGCAGCTTGCTTGGGGGACCGGCCACAGATACGCAGTATTTT. As protein: CASSLLGGPATDTQYF. The rearrangement uses TRBV5-1 and TRBJ2-3; D may match TRBD1 or TRBD2 (5 bases each). The CDR3 covers 16 residues. The germline V and J ends were trimmed by 1 base and 2 bases, with 14 bases remaining between them. Germline assignment: CDR1 SGHRS and CDR2 YFSETQ.